The TCR beta chain described here comes from a study of control samples from healthy donors and cancer patients. In its sample, this clone was seen once. V was shortened by 4 bases and J by 6 bases, with 22 bases between the two germline ends. This CDR3 has 16 amino acids. Germline CDR1 and CDR2: SGHAT and FQNNGV. Measured with immunoSEQ multiplex PCR; TCRdb has only the in-frame clones, and not every one. In the table there are roughly 120,000 clones, about 94% of which are singletons. Sequences were obtained from blood. The chain has TRBV11-2 and TRBJ2-7, with D maybe TRBD2 (5 bases). The sequence came from a man aged 25-40 years in good health. In nucleotides, the CDR3 is TGTGCCAGCAGCTCTACGGTGGGCCTAGCAGTTTCCGAGCAGTACTTC. This codes for CASSSTVGLAVSEQYF.